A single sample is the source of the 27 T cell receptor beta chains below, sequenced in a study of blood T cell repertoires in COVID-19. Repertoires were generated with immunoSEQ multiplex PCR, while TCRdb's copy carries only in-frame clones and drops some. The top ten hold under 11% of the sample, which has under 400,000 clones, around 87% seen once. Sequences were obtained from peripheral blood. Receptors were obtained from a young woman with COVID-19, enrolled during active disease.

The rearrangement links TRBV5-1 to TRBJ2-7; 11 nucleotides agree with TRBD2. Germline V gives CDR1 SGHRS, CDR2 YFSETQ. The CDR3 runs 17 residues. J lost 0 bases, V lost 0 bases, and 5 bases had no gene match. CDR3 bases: TGCGCCAGCAGCTTGGTCCCTAGCGGGAGGAACTCCTACGAGCAGTACTTC. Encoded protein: CASSLVPSGRNSYEQYF. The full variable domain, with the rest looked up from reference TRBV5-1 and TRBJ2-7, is KAGVTQTPRYLIKTRGQQVTLSCSPISGHRSVSWYQQTPGQGLQFLFEYFSETQRNKGNFPGRFSGRQFSNSRSEMNVSTLELGDSALYLCASSLVPSGRNSYEQYFGPGTRLTVT.

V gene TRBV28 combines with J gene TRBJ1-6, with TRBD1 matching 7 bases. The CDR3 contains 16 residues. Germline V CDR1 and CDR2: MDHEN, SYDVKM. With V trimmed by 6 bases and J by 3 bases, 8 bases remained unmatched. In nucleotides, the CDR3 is TGTGCCAGCAGGCCCGTACAGGGGATCTATAATTCACCCCTCCACTTT. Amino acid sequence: CASRPVQGIYNSPLHF. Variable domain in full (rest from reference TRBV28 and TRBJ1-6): DVKVTQSSRYLVKRTGEKVFLECVQDMDHENMFWYRQDPGLGLRLIYFSYDVKMKEKGDIPEGYSVSREKKERFSLILESASTNQTSMYLCASRPVQGIYNSPLHFGNGTRLTVT.

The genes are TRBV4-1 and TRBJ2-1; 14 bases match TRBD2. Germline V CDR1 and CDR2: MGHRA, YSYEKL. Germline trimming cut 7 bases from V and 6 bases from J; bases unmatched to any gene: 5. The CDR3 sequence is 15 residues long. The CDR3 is CASTQGTSGSNEQFF. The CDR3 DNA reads TGCGCCAGCACCCAGGGGACTAGCGGGAGCAATGAGCAGTTCTTC.

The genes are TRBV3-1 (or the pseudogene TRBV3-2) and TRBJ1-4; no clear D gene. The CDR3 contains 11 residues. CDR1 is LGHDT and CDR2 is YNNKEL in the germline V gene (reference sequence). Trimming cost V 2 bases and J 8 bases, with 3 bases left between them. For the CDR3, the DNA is TGTGCCAGCAGCCAACTCGAAAAACTGTTTTTT. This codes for CASSQLEKLFF.

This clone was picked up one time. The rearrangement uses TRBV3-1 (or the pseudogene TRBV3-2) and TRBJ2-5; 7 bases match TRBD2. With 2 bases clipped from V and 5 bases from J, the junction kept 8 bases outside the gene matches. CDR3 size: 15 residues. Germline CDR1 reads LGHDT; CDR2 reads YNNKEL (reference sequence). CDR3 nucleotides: TGTGCCAGCAGCCAAAACGGACTAGGAGCGGAGACCCAGTACTTC. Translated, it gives CASSQNGLGAETQYF.

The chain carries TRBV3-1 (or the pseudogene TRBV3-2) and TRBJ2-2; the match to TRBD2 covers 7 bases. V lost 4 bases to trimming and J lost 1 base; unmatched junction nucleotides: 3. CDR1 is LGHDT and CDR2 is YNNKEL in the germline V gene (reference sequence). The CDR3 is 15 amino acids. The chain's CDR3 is CASSPGLVNTGELFF. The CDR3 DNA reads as TGTGCCAGCAGCCCCGGACTAGTGAACACCGGGGAGCTGTTTTTT.

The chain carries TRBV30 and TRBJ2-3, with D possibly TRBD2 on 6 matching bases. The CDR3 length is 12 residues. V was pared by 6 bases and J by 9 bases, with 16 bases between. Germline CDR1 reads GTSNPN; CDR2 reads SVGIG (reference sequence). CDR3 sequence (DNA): TGTGCCTGCGGGGGACCGGGGTTAACGCAGTATTTT. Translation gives CACGGPGLTQYF.

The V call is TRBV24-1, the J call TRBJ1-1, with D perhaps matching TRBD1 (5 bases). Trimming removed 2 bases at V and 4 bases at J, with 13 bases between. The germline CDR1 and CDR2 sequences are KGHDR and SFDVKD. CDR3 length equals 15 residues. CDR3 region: CATSDSLRGGTEAFF. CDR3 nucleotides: TGTGCCACCAGTGATTCCCTTCGGGGGGGCACTGAAGCTTTCTTT.

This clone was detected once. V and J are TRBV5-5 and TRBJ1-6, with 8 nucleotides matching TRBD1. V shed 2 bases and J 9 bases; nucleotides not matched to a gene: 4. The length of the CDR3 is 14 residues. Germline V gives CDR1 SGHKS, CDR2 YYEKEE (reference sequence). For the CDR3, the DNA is TGTGCCAGCAGCTTAATTGACAGGGGTTCACCCCTCCACTTT. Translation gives CASSLIDRGSPLHF.

The CDR3 DNA is TGCAGTGCTTACTACAATGAGCAGTTCTTC. Translated, it gives CSAYYNEQFF. V is TRBV20-1 and J is TRBJ2-1; no clear D. This CDR3 is 10 amino acids long. From germline, CDR1 is DFQATT and CDR2 SNEGSKA (reference sequence). Trimming left V 5 bases short and J 3 bases short, with 2 bases between.

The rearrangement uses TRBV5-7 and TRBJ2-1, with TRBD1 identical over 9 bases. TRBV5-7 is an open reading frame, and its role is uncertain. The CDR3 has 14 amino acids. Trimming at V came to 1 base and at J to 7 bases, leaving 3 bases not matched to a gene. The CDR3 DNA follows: TGTGCCAGCAGCTTGACAGGGGGCTTAAATGAGCAGTTCTTC. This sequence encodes CASSLTGGLNEQFF.

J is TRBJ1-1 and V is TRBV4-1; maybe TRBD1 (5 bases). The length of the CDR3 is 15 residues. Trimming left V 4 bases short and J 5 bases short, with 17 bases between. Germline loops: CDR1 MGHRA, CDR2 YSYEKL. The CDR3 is CASSLRGRAETEAFF. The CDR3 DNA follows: TGCGCCAGCAGCCTAAGGGGAAGGGCGGAAACTGAAGCTTTCTTT.

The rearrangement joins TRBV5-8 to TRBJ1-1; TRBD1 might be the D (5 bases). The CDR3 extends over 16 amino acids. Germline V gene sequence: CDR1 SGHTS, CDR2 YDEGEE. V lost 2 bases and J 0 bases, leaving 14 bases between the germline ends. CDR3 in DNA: TGTGCCAGCAGCTTTTCGGTCAGGGCGCTGAACACTGAAGCTTTCTTT. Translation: CASSFSVRALNTEAFF.

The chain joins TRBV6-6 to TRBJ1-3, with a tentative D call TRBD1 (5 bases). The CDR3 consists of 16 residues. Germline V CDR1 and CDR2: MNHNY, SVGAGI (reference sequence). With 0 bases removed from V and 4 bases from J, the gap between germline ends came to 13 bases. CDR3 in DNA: TGTGCCAGCAGTTACTCGAGGAGGGGATCCGGAAACACCATATATTTT. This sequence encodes CASSYSRRGSGNTIYF.

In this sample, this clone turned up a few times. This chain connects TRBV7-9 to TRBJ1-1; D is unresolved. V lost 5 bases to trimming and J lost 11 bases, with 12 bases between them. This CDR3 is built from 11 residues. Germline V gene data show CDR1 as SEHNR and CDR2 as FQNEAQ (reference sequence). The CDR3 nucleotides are TGTGCCAGCAGCGAGCCCCCAAGCGCTTTCTTT. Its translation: CASSEPPSAFF.

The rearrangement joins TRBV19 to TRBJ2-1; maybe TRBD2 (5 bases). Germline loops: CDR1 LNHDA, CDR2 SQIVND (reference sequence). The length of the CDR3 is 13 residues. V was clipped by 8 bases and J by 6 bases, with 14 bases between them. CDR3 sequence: CASSLASSNEQFF. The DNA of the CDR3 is TGTGCCAGTTCCCTAGCCTCCAGCAATGAGCAGTTCTTC.

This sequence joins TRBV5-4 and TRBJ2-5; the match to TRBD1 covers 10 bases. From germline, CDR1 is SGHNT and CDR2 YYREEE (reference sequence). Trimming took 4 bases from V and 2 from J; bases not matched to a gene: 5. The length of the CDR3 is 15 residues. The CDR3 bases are TGTGCCAGCAGCCGGGACAGGGGTTGGCAAGAGACCCAGTACTTC. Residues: CASSRDRGWQETQYF.

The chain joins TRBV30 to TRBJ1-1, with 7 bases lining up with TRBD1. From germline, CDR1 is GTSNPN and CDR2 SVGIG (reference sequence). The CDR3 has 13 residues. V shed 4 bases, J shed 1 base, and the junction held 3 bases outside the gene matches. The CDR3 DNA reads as TGTGCCTGGACCACAGGGGCGAACACTGAAGCTTTCTTT. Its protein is CAWTTGANTEAFF.

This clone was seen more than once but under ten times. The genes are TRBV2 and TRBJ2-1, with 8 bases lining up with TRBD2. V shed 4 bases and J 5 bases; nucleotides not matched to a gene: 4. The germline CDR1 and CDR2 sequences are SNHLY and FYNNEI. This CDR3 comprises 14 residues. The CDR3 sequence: CASSVRAGDNEQFF. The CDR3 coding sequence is TGTGCCAGCAGTGTCCGAGCGGGAGACAATGAGCAGTTCTTC.

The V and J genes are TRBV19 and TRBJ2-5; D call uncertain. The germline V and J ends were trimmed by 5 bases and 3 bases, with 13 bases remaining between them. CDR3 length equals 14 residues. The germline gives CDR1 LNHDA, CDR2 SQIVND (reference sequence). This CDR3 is CASSPTTEEETQYF. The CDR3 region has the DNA TGTGCCAGTAGTCCGACGACCGAGGAAGAGACCCAGTACTTC.

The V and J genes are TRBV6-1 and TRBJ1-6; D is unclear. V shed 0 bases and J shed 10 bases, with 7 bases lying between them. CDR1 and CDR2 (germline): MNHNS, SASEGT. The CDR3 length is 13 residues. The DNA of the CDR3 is TGTGCCAGCAGTGAAGCCCGAGGATCACCCCTCCACTTT. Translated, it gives CASSEARGSPLHF.

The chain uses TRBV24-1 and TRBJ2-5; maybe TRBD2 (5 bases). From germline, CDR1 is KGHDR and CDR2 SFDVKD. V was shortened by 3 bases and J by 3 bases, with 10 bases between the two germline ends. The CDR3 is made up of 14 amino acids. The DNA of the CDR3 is TGTGCCACCAGTGATGACGGGAAAAAAGAGACCCAGTACTTC. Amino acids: CATSDDGKKETQYF.

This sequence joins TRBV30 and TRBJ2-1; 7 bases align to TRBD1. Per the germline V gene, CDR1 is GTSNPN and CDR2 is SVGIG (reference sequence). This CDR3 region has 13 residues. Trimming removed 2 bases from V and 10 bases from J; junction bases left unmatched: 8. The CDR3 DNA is TGTGCCTGGAGTTTACTTACAGGGGAAGAGCAGTTCTTC. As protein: CAWSLLTGEEQFF.

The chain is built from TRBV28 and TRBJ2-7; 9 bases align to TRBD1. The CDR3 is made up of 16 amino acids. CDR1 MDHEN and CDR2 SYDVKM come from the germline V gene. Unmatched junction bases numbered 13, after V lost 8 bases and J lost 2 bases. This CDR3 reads CASPIGTGGFPYEQYF. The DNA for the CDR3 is TGTGCCAGCCCCATCGGAACAGGGGGCTTCCCCTACGAGCAGTACTTC.

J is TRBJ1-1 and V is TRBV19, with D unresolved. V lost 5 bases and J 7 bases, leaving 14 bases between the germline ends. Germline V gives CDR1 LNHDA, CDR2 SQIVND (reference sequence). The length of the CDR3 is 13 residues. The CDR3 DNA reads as TGTGCCAGTAGTCCCCAGGACTGGGGTGAAGCTTTCTTT. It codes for CASSPQDWGEAFF.

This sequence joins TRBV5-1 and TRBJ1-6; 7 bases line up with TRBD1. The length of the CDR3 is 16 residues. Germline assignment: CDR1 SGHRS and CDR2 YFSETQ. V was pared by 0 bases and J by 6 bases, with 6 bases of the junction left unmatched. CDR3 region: CASSLAGQGVNSPLHF. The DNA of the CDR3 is TGCGCCAGCAGCTTGGCCGGGCAGGGGGTTAATTCACCCCTCCACTTT.

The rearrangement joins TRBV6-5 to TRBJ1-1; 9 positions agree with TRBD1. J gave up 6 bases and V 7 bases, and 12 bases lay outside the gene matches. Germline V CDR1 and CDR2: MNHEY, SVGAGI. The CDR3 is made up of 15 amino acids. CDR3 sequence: CASTKSYRGRAEAFF. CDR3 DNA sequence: TGTGCCAGCACCAAATCGTACAGGGGGCGGGCTGAAGCTTTCTTT.